This T cell receptor beta chain appears in the sequencing data of a study of blood T cell repertoires in COVID-19. Per the study methods: Counts of nucleated cells, estimated from reference gene primer amplification, were obtained. Profiling relied on immunoSEQ multiplex PCR, and the TCRdb table lists in-frame clones only, not all of them. D and trimming come from the DNA, and the V and J calls and clone size come from that table. There are 70,000 or so clones in the sample; under 85% occur only once, and about 15% lies in the top ten. V was trimmed by 6 bases and J by 4 bases, leaving 10 bases between them. The CDR3 extends over 13 amino acids.

Sequenced: peripheral blood. The receptor comes from a man aged 55 to 70 with COVID-19, enrolled during active disease. The chain recombines TRBV12-3 or TRBV12-4 with TRBJ1-5; a possible D gene is TRBD1 (5 bases). CDR3 loop: CASSLQGNQPQHF. The CDR3 nucleotides are TGTGCCAGCAGCCTCCAGGGAAATCAGCCCCAGCATTTT.